One sample yielded the 25 T cell receptor beta chains listed below, sequenced in a study of T cell responses to AZD1222 COVID-19 vaccine. Profiled with immunoSEQ multiplex PCR; TCRdb holds only in-frame clones, not every one. In the table there are about 88,000 clones, around 90% of which are singletons. Sample: peripheral blood, taken on day 0 of AZD1222 vaccination. These TCRs come from an adult in good health.

The V call is TRBV24-1, the J call TRBJ2-1, with D uncertain. The CDR3 contains 14 residues. Between the trimmed V and J ends, which lost 6 bases and 2 bases, there was a span of 10 bases. The germline CDR1 and CDR2 sequences are KGHDR and SFDVKD. CDR3 sequence reads: CATSILLTYNEQFF. The CDR3 coding sequence is TGTGCCACCAGTATACTACTTACCTACAATGAGCAGTTCTTC.

This chain uses TRBV6-5 with TRBJ2-7, with 10 bases lining up with TRBD2. Germline V gene sequence: CDR1 MNHEY, CDR2 SVGAGI. The V segment lost 2 bases and the J segment 0 bases; nucleotides outside the gene matches: 4. CDR3 size: 16 residues. In DNA, the CDR3 is TGTGCCAGCAGTTACCTCCTAGCGGGGGACTCCTACGAGCAGTACTTC. This translates into CASSYLLAGDSYEQYF.

The rearrangement links TRBV21-1 to TRBJ2-7. TRBV21-1 is labeled a pseudogene. This CDR3 is 14 amino acids long. The CDR3 region has the DNA TGTGCCAGCGTGGTCTTAAGACCCGATTACGAGCAGTACTTC. Protein: CASVVLRPDYEQYF.

The rearrangement uses TRBV10-2 and TRBJ2-3, with 14 bases lining up with TRBD2. The CDR3 runs 19 residues. V trimming: 0 bases; J trimming: 2 bases; junction bases outside the gene matches: 7. Germline CDR1 reads WSHSY; CDR2 reads SAAADI. The CDR3 region is CASSESRLAGGPVTDTQYF. The CDR3 coding sequence is TGCGCCAGCAGTGAGTCAAGACTAGCGGGAGGGCCGGTCACAGATACGCAGTATTTT.

The chain joins TRBV10-3 to TRBJ1-4; no clear D. Germline CDR1 ENHRY, CDR2 SYGVKD. The V and J ends lost 11 bases and 6 bases respectively, with 19 bases between them. This CDR3 region has 14 residues. The CDR3 DNA is TGTGCCGTAAGCGCGGCGGGGATGGATGAAAAACTGTTTTTT. This gives the protein CAVSAAGMDEKLFF.

The J gene is TRBJ1-1, the V gene TRBV5-6, with D possibly TRBD1 on 6 matching bases. CDR3 length equals 15 residues. Per the germline V gene, CDR1 is SGHDT and CDR2 is YYEEEE. Trimming pared 2 bases from V and 0 bases from J, leaving 11 bases between. CDR3 region: CASSFRQAMNTEAFF. CDR3 sequence (DNA): TGTGCCAGCAGCTTTAGACAGGCTATGAACACTGAAGCTTTCTTT.

V gene TRBV7-9 combines with J gene TRBJ2-5; no reliable D call. CDR1 SEHNR and CDR2 FQNEAQ come from the germline V gene (reference sequence). V was clipped by 7 bases and J by 5 bases, with 14 bases between them. This CDR3 has 13 residues. The CDR3 DNA reads as TGTGCCAGCACTACAACAGCCGCGGAGACCCAGTACTTC. It yields the protein CASTTTAAETQYF.

The chain uses TRBV4-2 and TRBJ1-1, with a tentative D call TRBD1 (5 bases). There are 17 residues in the CDR3. Between the trimmed V and J ends, which lost 1 base and 1 base, there was a span of 16 bases. In germline, CDR1 is LGHNA, CDR2 YNFKEQ. Here the CDR3 DNA reads TGTGCCAGCAGCCAAGCCAGGGACGATACAACGAACACTGAAGCTTTCTTT. Translating it yields CASSQARDDTTNTEAFF.

This rearrangement joins TRBV5-6 to TRBJ1-4; D is ambiguous. The CDR3 has 15 residues. Germline V lookup: CDR1 SGHDT, CDR2 YYEEEE. V lost 0 bases, J lost 7 bases, and 13 bases lay in between. CDR3 in amino acids: CASSLAGLTGEKLFF. The DNA of the CDR3 is TGTGCCAGCAGCTTGGCAGGTCTCACGGGTGAAAAACTGTTTTTT.

This rearrangement joins TRBV6-4 to TRBJ1-6; the match to TRBD1 covers 8 bases. The CDR3 is 14 amino acids. Germline CDR1 MRHNA, CDR2 SNTAGT. V lost 6 bases, J lost 9 bases, and 7 bases stayed unmatched. CDR3: CASRPGQGSSPLHF. CDR3 bases: TGTGCCAGCAGGCCTGGACAGGGTAGTTCACCCCTCCACTTT.

CDR3 nucleotide sequence: TGTGCCAGCAGGTCACAGGGTAGCGAGCAGTACTTC. Amino acid sequence: CASRSQGSEQYF. The chain recombines TRBV27 with TRBJ2-7; TRBD1 is a possible D gene (6 bases). The CDR3 sequence is 12 residues long. Trimming removed 6 bases at V and 6 bases at J, with 12 bases between. CDR1 and CDR2 from the germline V gene are MNHEY and SMNVEV (reference sequence).

The V gene is TRBV6-2 or TRBV6-3, the J gene TRBJ2-4; D perhaps matches TRBD2 (5 bases). Germline values: CDR1 MNHEY, CDR2 SVGEGT. The CDR3 length is 12 residues. The germline V and J ends were trimmed by 6 bases and 9 bases, with 12 bases remaining between them. The CDR3 is CASSDSVLIQYF. The CDR3 nucleotides read TGTGCCAGCAGCGATAGCGTACTCATTCAGTACTTC.

Regarding this clone: Germline is not matched at one junction end, which may reflect a read error. The chain recombines TRBV3-1 (or the pseudogene TRBV3-2) with TRBJ2-1; D call uncertain. From germline, CDR1 is LGHDT and CDR2 YNNKEL (reference sequence). The CDR3 covers 14 residues. The CDR3 loop is CASSQDYFDNEQLF. The CDR3 bases are TGTGCCAGCAGCCAAGATTATTTCGACAATGAGCAGCTCTTC.

The V and J genes are TRBV7-8 and TRBJ2-6; 9 bases map to TRBD1. V was clipped by 6 bases and J by 2 bases; unmatched bases: 5. In germline, CDR1 is SGHVS, CDR2 FQNEAQ. The CDR3 length is 16 residues. The chain's CDR3 is CASRSTGGPGANVLTF. The DNA of the CDR3 is TGTGCCAGCAGAAGTACAGGGGGCCCTGGGGCCAACGTCCTGACTTTC.

The chain employs TRBV7-2 and TRBJ2-7, with D possibly TRBD2 on 5 matching bases. With 2 bases removed from V and 6 bases from J, the gap between germline ends came to 11 bases. The CDR3 spans 13 residues. Germline assignment: CDR1 SGHTA and CDR2 FQGNSA. The CDR3 region is CASSLFEGTEQYF. The CDR3 DNA sequence: TGTGCCAGCAGCTTATTCGAGGGCACCGAGCAGTACTTC. Full variable domain (missing parts from reference TRBV7-2 and TRBJ2-7): GAGVSQSPSNKVTEKGKDVELRCDPISGHTALYWYRQSLGQGLEFLIYFQGNSAPDKSGLPSDRFSAERTGGSVSTLTIQRTQQEDSAVYLCASSLFEGTEQYFGPGTRLTVT.

J is TRBJ1-2 and V is TRBV6-5, with D unresolved. The germline CDR1 and CDR2 sequences are MNHEY and SVGAGI. V dropped 6 bases and J dropped 1 base, with 9 bases sitting between them. The CDR3 is 13 amino acids. CDR3 nucleotides: TGTGCCAGCAGGCCCGAGAGTAACTATGGCTACACCTTC. Translated, it gives CASRPESNYGYTF.

Only a few counts were recorded for this clone. The V call is TRBV6-5, the J call TRBJ2-7; D tentatively reads TRBD1 or TRBD2 (6 bases each). Germline lookup yields CDR1 MNHEY and CDR2 SVGAGI. The CDR3 length is 13 residues. V shed 7 bases and J shed 7 bases, with 17 bases lying between them. CDR3 in amino acids: CASTPPGAREQYF. Written as DNA, the CDR3 is TGTGCCAGCACACCGCCGGGGGCGCGAGAGCAGTACTTC.

This clone was observed a single time. The V call is TRBV30, the J call TRBJ1-1; the match to TRBD1 covers 7 bases. Trimming took 2 bases from V and 5 from J; bases not matched to a gene: 5. This CDR3 contains 13 residues. From germline, CDR1 is GTSNPN and CDR2 SVGIG (reference sequence). The DNA for the CDR3 is TGTGCCTGGAGTAGAGGGGGCGAGACTGAAGCTTTCTTT. Protein product: CAWSRGGETEAFF.

The chain uses TRBV5-1 and TRBJ1-1; unclear D gene. V lost 4 bases to trimming and J lost 1 base, with 8 bases between them. The CDR3 loop spans 13 amino acids. Looked up from germline, CDR1 is SGHRS and CDR2 is YFSETQ. The CDR3 DNA reads TGCGCCAGCAGCATCGCCCCGAACACTGAAGCTTTCTTT. Translation gives CASSIAPNTEAFF.

The genes are TRBV10-3 and TRBJ2-5; 7 positions agree with TRBD1. The CDR3 has 14 residues. The germline V gene encodes CDR1 ENHRY and CDR2 SYGVKD. The V segment lost 5 bases and the J segment 0 bases; nucleotides outside the gene matches: 3. Written as DNA, the CDR3 is TGTGCCATCAGTTCGACAGGGTACCAAGAGACCCAGTACTTC. Translated: CAISSTGYQETQYF.

There are a few counts of this clone. The chain is built from TRBV7-2 and TRBJ1-5, with D unresolved. Germline CDR1 SGHTA, CDR2 FQGNSA. CDR3 size: 13 residues. V shed 1 base and J shed 7 bases, with 8 bases lying between them. The CDR3 here is CASSLEAYQPQHF. The CDR3 bases are TGTGCCAGCAGCTTAGAGGCCTACCAGCCCCAGCATTTT.

The V call is TRBV5-4, the J call TRBJ1-1; 8 nucleotides agree with TRBD1. After removal of 4 bases from V and 1 base from J, the junction contained 3 bases not matched to a gene. Germline V CDR1 and CDR2: SGHNT, YYREEE (reference sequence). This CDR3 region has 14 residues. CDR3 bases: TGTGCCAGCAGCACAGGGGGGTCGAACACTGAAGCTTTCTTT. Translated: CASSTGGSNTEAFF.

The J gene is TRBJ1-1, the V gene TRBV10-3; D unresolved. This CDR3 has 15 residues. V was trimmed by 4 bases and J by 8 bases, leaving 20 bases between them. Germline assignment: CDR1 ENHRY and CDR2 SYGVKD. The CDR3 loop reads CAISATGPTFTEAFF. Here the CDR3 DNA reads TGTGCCATCAGTGCCACCGGGCCGACATTTACAGAAGCTTTCTTT.

The J gene is TRBJ1-5, the V gene TRBV5-1; the match to TRBD1 covers 8 bases. The CDR3 consists of 15 residues. CDR1 SGHRS and CDR2 YFSETQ come from the germline V gene. V lost 4 bases to trimming and J lost 2 bases; unmatched junction nucleotides: 5. DNA for the CDR3: TGCGCCAGCAGCCCACAGGGGGAGGGCAATCAGCCCCAGCATTTT. Protein product: CASSPQGEGNQPQHF.

The chain uses TRBV21-1 and TRBJ2-5; the table's D gene call, TRBD2, was not cross checked with the DNA. TRBV21-1 is shown as a pseudogene. There are 17 residues in the CDR3. The CDR3 DNA is TGTGCCAGCAGCAAAGGCGGGGGCAGACACCAACAAGAGACCCAGTACTTC. The encoded protein is CASSKGGGRHQQETQYF.